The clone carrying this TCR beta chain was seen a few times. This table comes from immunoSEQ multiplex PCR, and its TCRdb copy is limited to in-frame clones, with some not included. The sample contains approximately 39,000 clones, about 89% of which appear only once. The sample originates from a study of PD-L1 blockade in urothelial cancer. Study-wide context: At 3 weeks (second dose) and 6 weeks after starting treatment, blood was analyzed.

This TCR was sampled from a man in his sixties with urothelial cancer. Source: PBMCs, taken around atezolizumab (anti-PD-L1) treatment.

The chain's CDR3 is CASSQDGGAGTGELFF. The CDR3 bases are TGTGCCAGCAGCCAAGATGGGGGGGCCGGGACCGGGGAGCTGTTTTTT. This chain connects TRBV4-2 to TRBJ2-2; maybe TRBD2 (7 bases). Trimming left V 0 bases short and J 5 bases short, with 13 bases between. The CDR3 length is 16 residues. Germline-derived CDR1 and CDR2 are LGHNA and YNFKEQ.